This T cell receptor beta chain was captured by sequencing in a study of blood T cell repertoires in COVID-19. Overall study: Samples of COVID-19 (acute and convalescent) were obtained from the United States, Italy and Spain. PBMCs, B-cell-depleted T cells, or T cells were the source of the cDNA or gDNA that made up the material.

Profiling relied on immunoSEQ multiplex PCR, and the TCRdb table lists in-frame clones only, not all of them. The table lists about 53,000 clones, approximately 84% of them singletons. Germline trimming cut 4 bases from V and 1 base from J; bases unmatched to any gene: 11. Germline CDR1 SGHNT, CDR2 YYREEE (reference sequence). The CDR3 is made up of 17 amino acids. The chain uses TRBV5-4 and TRBJ2-4; 7 nucleotides align to TRBD1. The source material was peripheral blood. This sequence was found in a human donor in a cohort sampled during active COVID-19. The CDR3 DNA reads TGTGCCAGCAGCCCCTCCGACAGGGTGGGGGCCAAAAACATTCAGTACTTC. Protein product: CASSPSDRVGAKNIQYF.